This T cell receptor beta chain was documented in a study of blood T cell repertoires in COVID-19. Across the study: Acute and convalescent COVID-19 samples came from the United States, Italy and Spain. Nucleic acid was either cDNA or gDNA, and it came from T cells, B-cell-depleted T cells, or PBMCs.

Cohorts were based on clinical histories the participants reported. Exposed enrollees encountered a COVID-19 case at some point within 2 weeks before study entry. Trimming removed 4 bases from V and 0 bases from J; junction bases left unmatched: 8. The CDR3 loop spans 18 amino acids. CDR1 is SGHRS, CDR2 YFSETQ, per germline. Data came from immunoSEQ multiplex PCR; TCRdb stores just in-frame clones and leaves some out. The repertoire has a few hundred thousand clones, approximately 89% of them found once; the top ten carry roughly 0.86%. This chain connects TRBV5-1 to TRBJ2-6, with TRBD1 identical over 9 bases. Source material: PBMCs or T cells enriched from blood (not recorded which). This clonotype originated in a woman between 35 and 50 years old who had been exposed to COVID-19. The DNA for the CDR3 is TGCGCCAGCAGCCCCATGGGACAGGGATACTCTGGGGCCAACGTCCTGACTTTC. It translates to CASSPMGQGYSGANVLTF.